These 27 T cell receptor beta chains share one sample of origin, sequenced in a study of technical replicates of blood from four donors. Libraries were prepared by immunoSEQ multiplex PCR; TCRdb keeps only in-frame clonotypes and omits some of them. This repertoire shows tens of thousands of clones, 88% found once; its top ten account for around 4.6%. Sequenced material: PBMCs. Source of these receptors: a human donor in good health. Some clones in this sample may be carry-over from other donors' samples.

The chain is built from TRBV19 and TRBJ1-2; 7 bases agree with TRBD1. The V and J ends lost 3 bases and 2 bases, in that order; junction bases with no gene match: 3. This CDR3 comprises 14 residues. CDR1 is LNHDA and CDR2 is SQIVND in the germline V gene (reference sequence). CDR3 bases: TGTGCCAGTAGTATCTTGGACAGGAACTATGGCTACACCTTC. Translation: CASSILDRNYGYTF.

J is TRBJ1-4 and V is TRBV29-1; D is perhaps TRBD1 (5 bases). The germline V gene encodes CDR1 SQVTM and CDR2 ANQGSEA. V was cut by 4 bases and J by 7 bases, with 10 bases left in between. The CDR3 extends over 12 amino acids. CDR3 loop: CSVAGVGEKLFF. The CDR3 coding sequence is TGCAGCGTTGCGGGGGTAGGTGAAAAACTGTTTTTT.

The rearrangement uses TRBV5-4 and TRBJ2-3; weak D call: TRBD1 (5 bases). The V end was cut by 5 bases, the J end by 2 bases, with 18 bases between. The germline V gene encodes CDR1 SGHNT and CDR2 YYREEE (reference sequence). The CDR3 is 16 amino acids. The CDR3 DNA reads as TGTGCCAGCAGTTCCGGACACACGACGTCCACAGATACGCAGTATTTT. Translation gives CASSSGHTTSTDTQYF.

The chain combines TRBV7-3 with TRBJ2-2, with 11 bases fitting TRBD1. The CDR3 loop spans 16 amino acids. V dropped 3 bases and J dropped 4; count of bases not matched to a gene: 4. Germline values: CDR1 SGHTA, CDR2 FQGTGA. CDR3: CASSFGQGASTGELFF. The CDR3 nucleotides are TGTGCCAGCAGCTTCGGACAGGGGGCGAGCACCGGGGAGCTGTTTTTT. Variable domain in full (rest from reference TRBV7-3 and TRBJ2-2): GAGVSQTPSNKVTEKGKYVELRCDPISGHTALYWYRQSLGQGPEFLIYFQGTGAADDSGLPNDRFFAVRPEGSVSTLKIQRTERGDSAVYLCASSFGQGASTGELFFGEGSRLTVL.

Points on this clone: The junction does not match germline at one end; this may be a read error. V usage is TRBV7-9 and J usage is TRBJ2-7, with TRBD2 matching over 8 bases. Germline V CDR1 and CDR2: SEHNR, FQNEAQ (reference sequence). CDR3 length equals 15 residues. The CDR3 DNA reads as TGTGCCAGCAGCCTAGCGGGCGGGGGCTCCTACGAGCAGTACTTC. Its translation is CASSLAGGGSYEQYF.

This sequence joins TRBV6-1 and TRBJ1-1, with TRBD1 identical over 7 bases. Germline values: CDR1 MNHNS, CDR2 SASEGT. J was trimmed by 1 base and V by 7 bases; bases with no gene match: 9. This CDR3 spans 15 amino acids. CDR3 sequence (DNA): TGTGCCAGCACTCTAGACAGGGAACGGAACACTGAAGCTTTCTTT. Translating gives CASTLDRERNTEAFF.

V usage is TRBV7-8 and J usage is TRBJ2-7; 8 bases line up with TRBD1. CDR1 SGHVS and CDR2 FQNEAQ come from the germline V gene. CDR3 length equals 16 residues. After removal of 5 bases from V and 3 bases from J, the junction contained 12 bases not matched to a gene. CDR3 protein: CASSQTGVLTSYEQYF. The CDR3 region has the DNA TGTGCCAGCAGCCAGACAGGGGTCCTTACCAGCTACGAGCAGTACTTC.

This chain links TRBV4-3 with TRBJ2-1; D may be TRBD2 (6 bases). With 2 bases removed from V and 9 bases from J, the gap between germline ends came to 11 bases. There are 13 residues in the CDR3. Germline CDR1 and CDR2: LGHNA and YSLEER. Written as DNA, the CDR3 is TGCGCCAGCAGCCAATCACTAGCTTTTGAGCAGTTCTTC. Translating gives CASSQSLAFEQFF.

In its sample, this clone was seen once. CDR3 amino acids: CASSSNSDRGVRYF. In DNA form, the CDR3 reads TGTGCCAGCAGTTCCAACTCGGACAGGGGGGTTCGGTACTTC. The V call is TRBV6-5, the J call TRBJ2-7, with 10 nucleotides matching TRBD1. Germline V gene lookup returns CDR1 MNHEY and CDR2 SVGAGI. The CDR3 is 14 amino acids. Trimming cost V 4 bases and J 12 bases; bases outside gene matches: 12.

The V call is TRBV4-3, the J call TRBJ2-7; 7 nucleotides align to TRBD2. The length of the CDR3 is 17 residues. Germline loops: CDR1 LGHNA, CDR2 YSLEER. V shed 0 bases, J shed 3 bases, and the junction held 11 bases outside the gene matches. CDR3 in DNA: TGCGCCAGCAGCCAAGATATTTTTGCTAGCGGCGACTACGAGCAGTACTTC. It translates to CASSQDIFASGDYEQYF.

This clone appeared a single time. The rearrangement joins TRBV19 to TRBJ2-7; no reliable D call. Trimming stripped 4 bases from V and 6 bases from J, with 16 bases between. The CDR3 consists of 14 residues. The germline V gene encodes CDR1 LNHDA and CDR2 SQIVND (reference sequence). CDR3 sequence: CASSTGEVPPEQYF. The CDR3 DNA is TGTGCCAGTAGTACCGGAGAGGTTCCCCCCGAGCAGTACTTC.

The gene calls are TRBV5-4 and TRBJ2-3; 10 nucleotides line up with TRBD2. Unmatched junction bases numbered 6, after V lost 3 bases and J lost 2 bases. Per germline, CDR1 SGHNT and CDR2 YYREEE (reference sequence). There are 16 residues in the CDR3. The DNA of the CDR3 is TGTGCCAGCAGCTCTAGCGGGGGACACCCCACAGATACGCAGTATTTT. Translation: CASSSSGGHPTDTQYF.

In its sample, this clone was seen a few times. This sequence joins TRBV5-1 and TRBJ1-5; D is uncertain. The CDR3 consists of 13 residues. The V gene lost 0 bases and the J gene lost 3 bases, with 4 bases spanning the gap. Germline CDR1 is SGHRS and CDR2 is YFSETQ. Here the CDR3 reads CASSLASNQPQHF. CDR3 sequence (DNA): TGCGCCAGCAGCTTGGCCTCCAATCAGCCCCAGCATTTT.

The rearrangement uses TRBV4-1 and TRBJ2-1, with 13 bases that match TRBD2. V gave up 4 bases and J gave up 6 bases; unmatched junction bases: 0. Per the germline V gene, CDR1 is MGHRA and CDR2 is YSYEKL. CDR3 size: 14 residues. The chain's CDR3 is CASSRLAGGNEQFF. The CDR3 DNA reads TGCGCCAGCAGCCGACTAGCGGGGGGCAATGAGCAGTTCTTC.

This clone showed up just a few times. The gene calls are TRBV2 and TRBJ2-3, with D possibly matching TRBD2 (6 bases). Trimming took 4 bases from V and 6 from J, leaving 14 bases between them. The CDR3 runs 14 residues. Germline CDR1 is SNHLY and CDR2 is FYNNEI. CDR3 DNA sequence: TGTGCCAGCAGTGGACTAGACGGCTCGGATACGCAGTATTTT. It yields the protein CASSGLDGSDTQYF.

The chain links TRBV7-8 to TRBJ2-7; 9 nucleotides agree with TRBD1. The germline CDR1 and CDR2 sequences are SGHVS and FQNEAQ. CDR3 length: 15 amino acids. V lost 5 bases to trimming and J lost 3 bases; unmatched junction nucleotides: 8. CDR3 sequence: CASSPGGQGHYEQYF. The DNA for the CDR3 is TGTGCCAGCAGCCCAGGCGGACAGGGGCACTACGAGCAGTACTTC.

CDR3 sequence reads: CASTTIRAGYEKLFF. The CDR3 DNA reads TGTGCCAGCACCACGATCAGGGCTGGGTATGAAAAACTGTTTTTT. This chain joins TRBV2 and TRBJ1-4; weak D call: TRBD1 (5 bases). V lost 7 bases, J lost 6 bases, and 18 bases lay in between. Germline CDR1 and CDR2: SNHLY and FYNNEI. CDR3 length equals 15 residues.

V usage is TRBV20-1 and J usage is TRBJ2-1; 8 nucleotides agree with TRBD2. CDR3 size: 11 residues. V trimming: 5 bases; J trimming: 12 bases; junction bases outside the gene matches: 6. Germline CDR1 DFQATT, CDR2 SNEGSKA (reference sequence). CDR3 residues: CSAVTSGLQFF. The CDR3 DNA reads TGCAGTGCTGTTACTAGCGGATTGCAGTTCTTC.

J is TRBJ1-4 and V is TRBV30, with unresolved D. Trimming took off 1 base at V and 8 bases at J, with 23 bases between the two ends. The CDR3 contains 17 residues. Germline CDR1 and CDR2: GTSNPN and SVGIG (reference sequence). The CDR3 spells CAWSDPNVGSKWEKLFF. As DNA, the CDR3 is TGTGCCTGGAGTGATCCAAACGTCGGGAGTAAGTGGGAAAAACTGTTTTTT.

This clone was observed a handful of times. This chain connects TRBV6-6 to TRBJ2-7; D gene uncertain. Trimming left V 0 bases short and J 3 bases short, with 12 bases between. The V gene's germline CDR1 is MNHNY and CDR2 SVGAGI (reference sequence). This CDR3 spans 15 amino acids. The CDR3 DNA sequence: TGTGCCAGCAGTTACTCGGGCCAGATGTACTACGAGCAGTACTTC. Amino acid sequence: CASSYSGQMYYEQYF.

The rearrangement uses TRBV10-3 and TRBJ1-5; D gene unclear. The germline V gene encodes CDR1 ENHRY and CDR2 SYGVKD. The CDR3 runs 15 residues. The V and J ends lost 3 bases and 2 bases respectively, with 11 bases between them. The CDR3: CAISDRGVGNQPQHF. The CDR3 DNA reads TGTGCCATCAGTGATCGGGGTGTCGGCAATCAGCCCCAGCATTTT.

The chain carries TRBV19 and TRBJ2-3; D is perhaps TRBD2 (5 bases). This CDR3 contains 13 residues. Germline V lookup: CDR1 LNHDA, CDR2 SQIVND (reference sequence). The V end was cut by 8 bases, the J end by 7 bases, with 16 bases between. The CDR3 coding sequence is TGTGCCAGTTCGGACTTGCTAGCCCATACGCAGTATTTT. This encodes CASSDLLAHTQYF.

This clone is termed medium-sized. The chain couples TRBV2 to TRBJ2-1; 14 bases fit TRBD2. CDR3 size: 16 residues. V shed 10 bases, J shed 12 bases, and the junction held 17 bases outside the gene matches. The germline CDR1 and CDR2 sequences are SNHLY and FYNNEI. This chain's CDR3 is CATVKTGTSGSLGQFF. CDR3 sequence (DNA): TGTGCCACGGTTAAGACCGGGACTAGCGGGAGCCTAGGGCAGTTCTTC.

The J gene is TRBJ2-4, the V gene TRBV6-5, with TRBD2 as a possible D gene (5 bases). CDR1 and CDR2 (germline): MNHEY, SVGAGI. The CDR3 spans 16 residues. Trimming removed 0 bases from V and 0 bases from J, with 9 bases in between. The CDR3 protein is CASSYSIGVAKNIQYF. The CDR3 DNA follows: TGTGCCAGCAGTTACTCGATCGGGGTAGCCAAAAACATTCAGTACTTC.

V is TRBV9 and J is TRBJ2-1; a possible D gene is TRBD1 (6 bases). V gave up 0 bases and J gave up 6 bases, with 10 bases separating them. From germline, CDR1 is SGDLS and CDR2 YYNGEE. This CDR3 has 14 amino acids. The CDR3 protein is CASSVAQGGNEQFF. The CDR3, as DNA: TGTGCCAGCAGCGTAGCACAGGGCGGCAATGAGCAGTTCTTC.

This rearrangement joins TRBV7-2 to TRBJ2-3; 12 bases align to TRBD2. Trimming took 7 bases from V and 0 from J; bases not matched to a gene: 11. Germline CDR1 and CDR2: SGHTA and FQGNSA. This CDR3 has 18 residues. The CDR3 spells CASTTSSGGAASTDTQYF. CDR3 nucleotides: TGTGCCAGCACCACTTCTAGCGGGGGGGCGGCCAGCACAGATACGCAGTATTTT.

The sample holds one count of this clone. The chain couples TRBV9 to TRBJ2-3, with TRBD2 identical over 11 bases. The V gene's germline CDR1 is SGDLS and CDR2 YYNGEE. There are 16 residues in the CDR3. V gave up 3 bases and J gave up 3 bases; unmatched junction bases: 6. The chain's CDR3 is CASSAGLAGGTDTQYF. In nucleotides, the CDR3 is TGTGCCAGCAGCGCAGGCCTAGCGGGAGGAACAGATACGCAGTATTTT.